What follows are 3 T cell receptor beta chains derived from one specimen sequenced in a study of T cell changes during pregnancy in multiple sclerosis. Using immunoSEQ multiplex PCR, the repertoire was profiled, and TCRdb retains in-frame clones only, with some absent. This sample carries about 30,000 clones, approximately 91% of them seen once, and the ten largest clones take around 4.8%. Sequenced material: peripheral blood, taken in the second trimester of pregnancy. All receptors derive from a female donor in good health, enrolled as a control in a pregnancy study.

The chain carries TRBV19 and TRBJ1-1; D gene ambiguous. Germline V gene sequence: CDR1 LNHDA, CDR2 SQIVND (reference sequence). Trimming shortened V by 3 bases and J by 1 base, and 6 bases separated the two germline ends. This CDR3 is 13 amino acids long. The CDR3 loop reads CASSMSPNTEAFF. CDR3 bases: TGTGCCAGTAGTATGAGTCCGAACACTGAAGCTTTCTTT.

This chain connects TRBV7-3 to TRBJ2-1; 9 positions agree with TRBD2. The CDR3 spans 15 residues. Germline CDR1 and CDR2: SGHTA and FQGTGA. Trimming removed 5 bases from V and 4 bases from J; junction bases left unmatched: 6. The CDR3 here is CASSPGAGGYNEQFF. The CDR3 DNA follows: TGTGCCAGCAGCCCCGGGGCGGGAGGGTACAATGAGCAGTTCTTC.

The rearrangement links TRBV4-3 to TRBJ1-1; perhaps TRBD1 as D (5 bases). The germline gives CDR1 LGHNA, CDR2 YSLEER. CDR3 size: 12 residues. The germline V and J ends were trimmed by 0 bases and 7 bases, with 6 bases remaining between them. The CDR3 loop is CASSQDQGEAFF. The CDR3 nucleotides are TGCGCCAGCAGCCAAGACCAGGGTGAAGCTTTCTTT.